Each of the 22 T cell receptor beta chains below was sequenced from the same sample in a study of blood T cell repertoires in COVID-19. The assay was immunoSEQ multiplex PCR, and TCRdb's table has in-frame clones only and misses some. Here the sample spans about 270,000 clones, more than 70% being singletons. The sample consisted of PBMCs or T cells enriched from blood (not recorded which). The receptors come from a woman aged 55-69 years in a cohort exposed to, infected with or recovered from COVID-19 (not recorded which).

The chain couples TRBV5-6 to TRBJ1-3; D is uncertain. The V end was cut by 7 bases, the J end by 0 bases, with 11 bases between. The CDR3 length is 14 residues. Germline-derived CDR1 and CDR2 are SGHDT and YYEEEE. CDR3 bases: TGTGCCAGCCTCCGAGGTAACTCTGGAAACACCATATATTTT. Amino acids: CASLRGNSGNTIYF.

The V gene is TRBV7-3, the J gene TRBJ2-7; 9 bases map to TRBD2. The CDR3 spans 15 residues. V lost 1 base to trimming and J lost 2 bases; unmatched junction nucleotides: 3. The germline gives CDR1 SGHTA, CDR2 FQGTGA. CDR3 DNA sequence: TGTGCCAGCAGCTTAAATCCTAGCGGGGCCTACGAGCAGTACTTC. Translated, it gives CASSLNPSGAYEQYF.

V is TRBV11-2 and J is TRBJ2-1; possible D gene TRBD2, 5 bases. V was shortened by 5 bases and J by 11 bases, with 13 bases between the two germline ends. CDR1 is SGHAT and CDR2 is FQNNGV in the germline V gene. The CDR3 covers 12 residues. CDR3 in amino acids: CASSPNRDQQFF. Here the CDR3 DNA reads TGTGCCAGCAGCCCCAACCGGGATCAGCAGTTCTTC.

The J gene is TRBJ1-5, the V gene TRBV6-1; 9 bases are shared with TRBD1. Germline CDR1 and CDR2: MNHNS and SASEGT. The CDR3 spans 16 residues. V shed 3 bases, J shed 3 bases, and the junction held 6 bases outside the gene matches. The CDR3 protein is CASSDEGQGINQPQHF. CDR3 nucleotides: TGTGCCAGCAGTGATGAGGGACAGGGTATCAATCAGCCCCAGCATTTT.

The chain is built from TRBV5-5 and TRBJ1-5, with TRBD1 as a possible D gene (5 bases). V dropped 6 bases and J dropped 4 bases, with 17 bases sitting between them. This CDR3 contains 15 residues. Germline V gives CDR1 SGHKS, CDR2 YYEKEE (reference sequence). The DNA for the CDR3 is TGTGCCAGCACCCCGACCCGAGACAGAAATCAGCCCCAGCATTTT. It encodes CASTPTRDRNQPQHF.

This clone was seen just once. The gene calls are TRBV7-3 and TRBJ2-5; TRBD1 agrees at 7 bases. After removal of 4 bases from V and 3 bases from J, the junction contained 2 bases not matched to a gene. The CDR3 loop spans 13 amino acids. The germline V gene has CDR1 SGHTA and CDR2 FQGTGA. CDR3 bases: TGTGCCAGCAGCTGGGACAGTAAAGAGACCCAGTACTTC. Translated, it gives CASSWDSKETQYF.

The gene calls are TRBV28 and TRBJ1-4, with TRBD1 as a possible D gene (5 bases). Germline-derived CDR1 and CDR2 are MDHEN and SYDVKM. The V and J ends lost 6 bases and 7 bases respectively, with 9 bases between them. The CDR3 has 12 residues. CDR3 coding DNA: TGTGCCAGCAGGCGGAGGGGTGAAAAACTGTTTTTT. Protein: CASRRRGEKLFF.

The V gene is TRBV4-1, the J gene TRBJ1-4; weak D call: TRBD1 (5 bases). Germline CDR1 is MGHRA and CDR2 is YSYEKL. This CDR3 is 15 amino acids long. Trimming removed 5 bases from V and 4 bases from J, with 14 bases in between. The CDR3 loop reads CASSFIGANNEKLFF. Written as DNA, the CDR3 is TGCGCCAGCAGCTTCATAGGGGCAAATAATGAAAAACTGTTTTTT.

The V and J genes are TRBV2 and TRBJ2-7; maybe TRBD2 (6 bases). Trimming shortened V by 7 bases and J by 3 bases, and 16 bases separated the two germline ends. The V gene's germline CDR1 is SNHLY and CDR2 FYNNEI. The CDR3 runs 14 residues. CDR3 residues: CASKFPGTVYEQYF. CDR3 bases: TGTGCCAGCAAATTCCCCGGGACTGTCTACGAGCAGTACTTC.

The chain uses TRBV7-8 and TRBJ2-1; 7 positions match TRBD2. This CDR3 has 14 amino acids. V dropped 2 bases and J dropped 6; count of bases not matched to a gene: 4. Germline lookup yields CDR1 SGHVS and CDR2 FQNEAQ. DNA for the CDR3: TGTGCCAGCAGCTTACGGGGAGGGGCCAATGAGCAGTTCTTC. Translating it yields CASSLRGGANEQFF. The complete variable domain, with remaining parts taken from reference TRBV7-8 and TRBJ2-1, reads GAGVSQSPRYKVAKRGQDVALRCDPISGHVSLFWYQQALGQGPEFLTYFQNEAQLDKSGLPSDRFFAERPEGSVSTLKIQRTQQEDSAVYLCASSLRGGANEQFFGPGTRLTVL.

This clone occurred once. The gene calls are TRBV4-2 and TRBJ1-5; unclear D gene. The V end lost 4 bases, the J end lost 5 bases, and 18 bases lay between the germline ends. The CDR3 spans 16 residues. CDR1 and CDR2 from the germline V gene are LGHNA and YNFKEQ. The CDR3, as DNA: TGTGCCAGCAGCCCAGTCACCCAGAGCGGGGATCAGCCCCAGCATTTT. This gives the protein CASSPVTQSGDQPQHF.

A note on this clone: Other DNA sequences of this sample code for an identical CDR3. This rearrangement joins TRBV5-1 to TRBJ1-3; 7 nucleotides agree with TRBD1. The junction had 4 bases not matched to a gene; V was cut back by 0 bases and J by 4 bases. Germline CDR1 is SGHRS and CDR2 is YFSETQ. This CDR3 comprises 15 residues. The CDR3 nucleotides read TGCGCCAGCAGCTTGGAGACAGGGTCCGGAAACACCATATATTTT. Translation: CASSLETGSGNTIYF.

The rearrangement uses TRBV19 and TRBJ1-1, with a tentative D call TRBD1 (5 bases). Germline lookup yields CDR1 LNHDA and CDR2 SQIVND (reference sequence). Trimming left V 5 bases short and J 3 bases short, with 16 bases between. The CDR3 length is 15 residues. CDR3 in amino acids: CASSGRGLGDTEAFF. CDR3 bases: TGTGCCAGTAGTGGGCGGGGCCTCGGGGACACTGAAGCTTTCTTT.

The gene calls are TRBV30 and TRBJ1-5; 7 nucleotides match TRBD1. The ends lost 3 bases at V and 6 bases at J; junction bases unmatched: 5. Germline CDR1 is GTSNPN and CDR2 is SVGIG (reference sequence). This CDR3 contains 13 residues. CDR3 in DNA: TGTGCCTGGAGCAGACAGGGCTCTCAGCCCCAGCATTTT. The encoded protein is CAWSRQGSQPQHF.

This chain uses TRBV30 with TRBJ1-1; D may be TRBD1 (6 bases). The CDR3 is 13 residues long. The V gene lost 0 bases and the J gene lost 10 bases, with 15 bases spanning the gap. From germline, CDR1 is GTSNPN and CDR2 SVGIG (reference sequence). The CDR3, as DNA: TGTGCCTGGAGTGTACCGGGGGGCCTGGTAGCTTTCTTT. Translation gives CAWSVPGGLVAFF. Variable domain in full (rest from reference TRBV30 and TRBJ1-1): SQTIHQWPATLVQPVGSPLSLECTVEGTSNPNLYWYRQAAGRGLQLLFYSVGIGQISSEVPQNLSASRPQDRQFILSSKKLLLSDSGFYLCAWSVPGGLVAFFGQGTRLTVV.

CDR3 nucleotide sequence: TGTGCCAGCAGTTTAATAGCGGCGAACACCGGGGAGCTGTTTTTT. Translating it yields CASSLIAANTGELFF. The chain is built from TRBV27 and TRBJ2-2; the D gene is possibly TRBD2 (6 bases). Germline values: CDR1 MNHEY, CDR2 SMNVEV (reference sequence). V lost 2 bases to trimming and J lost 0 bases, with 7 bases between them. The CDR3 spans 15 residues.

The rearrangement joins TRBV27 to TRBJ2-7, with D tentatively TRBD1 (5 bases). V lost 5 bases, J lost 3 bases, and 14 bases lay in between. Germline V CDR1 and CDR2: MNHEY, SMNVEV (reference sequence). The CDR3 totals 14 residues. In nucleotides, the CDR3 is TGTGCCAGCAGTACGGTCGACAGCCGCTACGAGCAGTACTTC. As protein: CASSTVDSRYEQYF.

This clone has only one observation. This chain uses TRBV7-9 with TRBJ2-5; 8 positions agree with TRBD1. V trimming: 2 bases; J trimming: 6 bases; junction bases outside the gene matches: 8. The germline CDR1 and CDR2 sequences are SEHNR and FQNEAQ (reference sequence). The CDR3 is made up of 15 amino acids. Here the CDR3 reads CASSLLQGATKTQYF. The DNA for the CDR3 is TGTGCCAGCAGCTTACTCCAGGGGGCGACGAAGACCCAGTACTTC. Full variable domain (outside the CDR3, taken from reference TRBV7-9 and TRBJ2-5): DTGVSQNPRHKITKRGQNVTFRCDPISEHNRLYWYRQTLGQGPEFLTYFQNEAQLEKSRLLSDRFSAERPKGSFSTLEIQRTEQGDSAMYLCASSLLQGATKTQYFGPGTRLLVL.

This chain links TRBV2 with TRBJ2-1; the D gene is possibly TRBD1 (7 bases). CDR1 SNHLY and CDR2 FYNNEI come from the germline V gene. V dropped 4 bases and J dropped 7 bases, with 17 bases sitting between them. CDR3 size: 15 residues. The CDR3 DNA reads TGTGCCAGCAGTGTCCAGGGGGGAATAATTAATGAGCAGTTCTTC. Translating it yields CASSVQGGIINEQFF.

This chain connects TRBV3-1 (or the pseudogene TRBV3-2) to TRBJ1-5; D unclear. This CDR3 contains 14 residues. CDR1 and CDR2 from the germline V gene are LGHDT and YNNKEL (reference sequence). The V and J ends lost 1 base and 3 bases respectively, with 7 bases between them. Here the CDR3 reads CASSQASDNQPQHF. Here the CDR3 DNA reads TGTGCCAGCAGCCAAGCGTCAGACAATCAGCCCCAGCATTTT.

This sequence joins TRBV9 and TRBJ1-3, with 8 bases matching TRBD1. This CDR3 has 15 residues. Trimming at V came to 3 bases and at J to 1 base, leaving 3 bases not matched to a gene. Germline CDR1 reads SGDLS; CDR2 reads YYNGEE. CDR3 amino acids: CASSGTGGSGNTIYF. The CDR3 region has the DNA TGTGCCAGCAGCGGTACAGGGGGTTCTGGAAACACCATATATTTT.

The chain employs TRBV5-1 and TRBJ2-2, with D tentatively TRBD1 (6 bases). This CDR3 is 16 amino acids long. The V end lost 5 bases, the J end lost 5 bases, and 19 bases lay between the germline ends. Germline CDR1 SGHRS, CDR2 YFSETQ. CDR3: CASSLGVRQGTGELFF. In nucleotides, the CDR3 is TGCGCCAGCAGTCTTGGCGTGCGGCAGGGGACCGGGGAGCTGTTTTTT.